This T cell receptor (beta chain) was documented in a study of Ad26.COV2.S vaccination and SARS-CoV-2 variants. Study results and limitations: The TCR breadth and depth analyses may have produced an underestimate of total T cell responses. While placebo recipients had lower spike-specific TCR breadth, vaccine recipients had more. Reportedly, spike-specific CD8+ and CD4+ T cell responses achieved substantial breadth once vaccination had taken place. Non-spike TCR breadth was similar in vaccine and placebo recipients.

The data were produced by immunoSEQ multiplex PCR, yet TCRdb's version contains in-frame clones alone and is incomplete. The table shows approximately 150,000 clones, with roughly 88% occurring only once. CDR3 length equals 12 residues. Germline loops: CDR1 MDHEN, CDR2 SYDVKM. The junction had 3 bases not matched to a gene; V was cut back by 6 bases and J by 7 bases. Regarding this clone: Its antigen is unidentified.

The chain couples TRBV28 to TRBJ1-2; 9 nucleotides agree with TRBD1. The TCR sequence derives from a human donor who had recovered from COVID-19. Sequencing used peripheral blood, obtained after recovery from COVID-19. Here the CDR3 reads CASRGQGLGYTF. The CDR3 DNA reads as TGTGCCAGCAGGGGACAGGGCCTTGGCTACACCTTC.